Listed here are 27 T cell receptor beta chains from one sample, sequenced in a study of T cell changes during pregnancy in multiple sclerosis. Profiling relied on immunoSEQ multiplex PCR, and the TCRdb table lists in-frame clones only, not all of them. This table holds just over 80,000 clones, 90% to 95% found once. Here the sequenced sample was peripheral blood, taken in the second trimester of pregnancy. The receptors were sampled from a female donor with multiple sclerosis, enrolled in a pregnancy study.

The chain is built from TRBV28 and TRBJ2-7; 12 bases map to TRBD2. This CDR3 contains 16 residues. The V segment lost 4 bases and the J segment 0 bases; nucleotides outside the gene matches: 4. CDR1 is MDHEN, CDR2 SYDVKM, per germline. This CDR3 reads CASSSPGLAGSYEQYF. The DNA of the CDR3 is TGTGCCAGCAGTTCCCCGGGACTAGCGGGCTCCTACGAGCAGTACTTC.

The chain recombines TRBV25-1 with TRBJ1-1; D not resolved. V dropped 5 bases and J dropped 11 bases, with 18 bases sitting between them. The CDR3 is made up of 13 amino acids. Germline V gene data show CDR1 as MGHDK and CDR2 as SYGVNS. As DNA, the CDR3 is TGTGCCAGCAGTTATCGGTGGGGTGCGGGGGCTTTCTTT. This encodes CASSYRWGAGAFF.

This clone is a singleton in its sample. This chain links TRBV5-1 with TRBJ2-5; D may be TRBD2 (5 bases). V lost 2 bases and J 3 bases, leaving 11 bases between the germline ends. The length of the CDR3 is 14 residues. Germline V gene lookup returns CDR1 SGHRS and CDR2 YFSETQ. CDR3 sequence: CASSFAGIKETQYF. The CDR3 nucleotides read TGCGCCAGCAGCTTCGCCGGGATCAAAGAGACCCAGTACTTC.

V and J are TRBV15 and TRBJ2-1, with 10 nucleotides matching TRBD2. The length of the CDR3 is 18 residues. Germline CDR1 reads LNHNV; CDR2 reads YYDKDF (reference sequence). J gave up 7 bases and V 6 bases, and 18 bases lay outside the gene matches. CDR3 coding DNA: TGTGCCACCAGAGGGGAGGGTTCGGCTAGCGGGAGTTGGAATGAGCAGTTCTTC. Translated: CATRGEGSASGSWNEQFF.

The rearrangement uses TRBV19 and TRBJ2-7; TRBD2 matches at 7 bases. V dropped 3 bases and J dropped 5; count of bases not matched to a gene: 7. Per germline, CDR1 LNHDA and CDR2 SQIVND (reference sequence). The CDR3 length is 14 residues. CDR3 in DNA: TGTGCCAGTAGTATTGGCGGGAGTTCGAACGAGCAGTACTTC. Its translation is CASSIGGSSNEQYF.

The chain has TRBV5-4 and TRBJ2-1; the match to TRBD2 covers 9 bases. Germline CDR1 SGHNT, CDR2 YYREEE (reference sequence). CDR3 length equals 14 residues. After removal of 0 bases from V and 14 bases from J, the junction contained 9 bases not matched to a gene. CDR3 sequence reads: CASSLAGSGSLKFF. The CDR3 coding sequence is TGTGCCAGCAGCTTGGCAGGTAGCGGGAGTCTGAAGTTCTTC. The entire variable domain, with the rest obtained from reference TRBV5-4 and TRBJ2-1, is as follows: ETGVTQSPTHLIKTRGQQVTLRCSSQSGHNTVSWYQQALGQGPQFIFQYYREEENGRGNFPPRFSGLQFPNYSSELNVNALELDDSALYLCASSLAGSGSLKFFGPGTRLTVL.

In this sample, this clone turned up once. J is TRBJ2-1 and V is TRBV5-4; 10 nucleotides line up with TRBD1. CDR3 length: 12 amino acids. CDR1 is SGHNT, CDR2 YYREEE, per germline (reference sequence). The V segment lost 4 bases and the J segment 15 bases; nucleotides outside the gene matches: 7. The CDR3 spells CASSPGQGETFF. CDR3 nucleotide sequence: TGTGCCAGCAGCCCCGGACAGGGGGAGACGTTCTTC.

The gene calls are TRBV7-7 and TRBJ2-5; 8 bases fit TRBD1. The CDR3 has 14 amino acids. V shed 5 bases and J 2 bases; nucleotides not matched to a gene: 4. Germline lookup yields CDR1 SSHAT and CDR2 FNYEAQ (reference sequence). The CDR3 sequence is CASSPDRGQETQYF. CDR3 bases: TGTGCCAGCAGCCCCGACAGGGGACAAGAGACCCAGTACTTC.

The chain recombines TRBV25-1 with TRBJ2-7; D is unclear. Between the trimmed V and J ends, which lost 2 bases and 2 bases, there was a span of 7 bases. Germline V lookup: CDR1 MGHDK, CDR2 SYGVNS. CDR3 length equals 13 residues. CDR3 protein: CASSEQVTYEQYF. The CDR3 DNA is TGTGCCAGCAGTGAACAGGTGACCTACGAGCAGTACTTC.

The V gene is TRBV11-2, the J gene TRBJ2-3; TRBD2 matches at 10 bases. The CDR3 length is 16 residues. The trim removed 1 base at V and 4 bases at J, leaving 5 bases unmatched. CDR1 is SGHAT and CDR2 is FQNNGV in the germline V gene. The CDR3 sequence: CASSLAPSGRADTQYF. The CDR3 bases are TGTGCCAGCAGCTTAGCTCCTAGCGGGAGAGCAGATACGCAGTATTTT.

The genes are TRBV12-1 and TRBJ2-5; the listed D gene, TRBD2, was not tested against the DNA. TRBV12-1 has pseudogene status. The CDR3 has 14 amino acids. CDR3 residues: CASSTSGRCRTQYF. For the CDR3, the DNA is TGTGCCAGCAGCACTAGCGGGAGGTGTAGGACCCAGTACTTC.

The V and J genes are TRBV7-9 and TRBJ2-5, with TRBD2 as a possible D gene (6 bases). The germline gives CDR1 SEHNR, CDR2 FQNEAQ (reference sequence). This CDR3 contains 14 residues. The ends were cut back, 5 bases at V and 3 bases at J, with 13 bases in the middle. In nucleotides, the CDR3 is TGTGCCAGCAGCCCCCGGGACTCTAAAGAGACCCAGTACTTC. Protein: CASSPRDSKETQYF.

J is TRBJ2-1 and V is TRBV27, with 8 bases identical to TRBD2. The CDR3 is made up of 15 amino acids. V was pared by 6 bases and J by 8 bases, with 12 bases of the junction left unmatched. CDR1 is MNHEY and CDR2 is SMNVEV in the germline V gene (reference sequence). The CDR3 DNA reads TGTGCCAGCAGATCTTCGGGAGGGGGACGGGATGAGCAGTTCTTC. This sequence encodes CASRSSGGGRDEQFF.

The V gene is TRBV19, the J gene TRBJ1-1; 8 positions match TRBD1. V lost 5 bases to trimming and J lost 1 base; unmatched junction nucleotides: 3. The CDR3 covers 14 residues. CDR1 LNHDA and CDR2 SQIVND come from the germline V gene (reference sequence). Here the CDR3 DNA reads TGTGCCAGTAGTTTCGGGACAGGGAACACTGAAGCTTTCTTT. Its translation is CASSFGTGNTEAFF.

The chain carries TRBV19 and TRBJ1-1, with 7 bases identical to TRBD1. This CDR3 is 12 amino acids long. V trimming: 3 bases; J trimming: 7 bases; junction bases outside the gene matches: 2. From germline, CDR1 is LNHDA and CDR2 SQIVND (reference sequence). The CDR3 protein is CASSIGQVEAFF. For the CDR3, the DNA is TGTGCCAGTAGTATTGGACAGGTTGAAGCTTTCTTT.

For the CDR3, the DNA is TGCAGCGTTGGAGGGACCTACGAGCAGTACTTC. Translation: CSVGGTYEQYF. The chain joins TRBV29-1 to TRBJ2-7, with D perhaps matching TRBD2 (5 bases). The CDR3 length is 11 residues. Trimming left V 4 bases short and J 2 bases short, with 6 bases between. The germline V gene has CDR1 SQVTM and CDR2 ANQGSEA.

The chain has TRBV27 and TRBJ2-3, with 7 bases identical to TRBD2. V was pared by 5 bases and J by 0 bases, with 8 bases of the junction left unmatched. This CDR3 contains 16 residues. Germline V lookup: CDR1 MNHEY, CDR2 SMNVEV (reference sequence). The CDR3 sequence: CASSPGWGGSTDTQYF. For the CDR3, the DNA is TGTGCCAGCAGTCCTGGTTGGGGGGGGAGCACAGATACGCAGTATTTT.

This chain connects TRBV27 to TRBJ1-5, with 8 positions matching TRBD1. Germline lookup yields CDR1 MNHEY and CDR2 SMNVEV (reference sequence). CDR3 size: 13 residues. J was trimmed by 3 bases and V by 6 bases; bases with no gene match: 1. CDR3 bases: TGTGCCAGCAGGACAGGGGTCAATCAGCCCCAGCATTTT. Translated, it gives CASRTGVNQPQHF.

As regards this clone: The sample holds other DNA sequences that translate to the same CDR3. The chain is built from TRBV2 and TRBJ2-7, with D possibly being TRBD2 (5 bases). V was pared by 8 bases and J by 4 bases, with 6 bases between. The CDR3 is made up of 10 amino acids. Per the germline V gene, CDR1 is SNHLY and CDR2 is FYNNEI. CDR3 loop: CASSGYEQYF. DNA of the CDR3: TGTGCCAGCTCGGGGTACGAGCAGTACTTC. The full variable domain, rest sourced from reference TRBV2 and TRBJ2-7, is EPEVTQTPSHQVTQMGQEVILRCVPISNHLYFYWYRQILGQKVEFLVSFYNNEISEKSEIFDDQFSVERPDGSNFTLKIRSTKLEDSAMYFCASSGYEQYFGPGTRLTVT.

This rearrangement joins TRBV11-3 to TRBJ2-3; 7 bases match TRBD2. The CDR3 length is 15 residues. CDR1 SGHNT and CDR2 YENEEA come from the germline V gene. Unmatched junction bases numbered 7, after V lost 1 base and J lost 6 bases. CDR3 sequence (DNA): TGTGCCAGCAGCTTAGGCGGGAGTGGATCGGATACGCAGTATTTT. Protein sequence: CASSLGGSGSDTQYF.

The chain recombines TRBV19 with TRBJ2-7; D is unclear. The CDR3 length is 14 residues. Germline CDR1 reads LNHDA; CDR2 reads SQIVND (reference sequence). Trimming pared 3 bases from V and 0 bases from J, leaving 9 bases between. The CDR3 sequence: CASSMYGSSYEQYF. Written as DNA, the CDR3 is TGTGCCAGTAGTATGTACGGGTCCTCCTACGAGCAGTACTTC.

V gene TRBV11-2 combines with J gene TRBJ2-1; 13 nucleotides align to TRBD2. The V gene end was trimmed by 5 bases and the J gene end by 8 bases; junction bases not matched to a gene: 9. This CDR3 region has 16 residues. Looked up from germline, CDR1 is SGHAT and CDR2 is FQNNGV. As DNA, the CDR3 is TGTGCCAGCAGCCAGCGGACTAGCGGGAGAGGAGATGAGCAGTTCTTC. It is translated as CASSQRTSGRGDEQFF.

The DNA for the CDR3 is TGTGCCAGCAGCTACGGGACAGGGGGCCTGGAAGCTTTCTTT. Protein product: CASSYGTGGLEAFF. V is TRBV6-5 and J is TRBJ1-1; 12 nucleotides align to TRBD1. The CDR3 covers 14 residues. J lost 8 bases, V lost 6 bases, and 7 bases had no gene match. Germline CDR1 and CDR2: MNHEY and SVGAGI.

The chain couples TRBV28 to TRBJ1-2, with 7 bases fitting TRBD1. This CDR3 is built from 14 residues. Germline V CDR1 and CDR2: MDHEN, SYDVKM. The J segment lost 4 bases and the V segment lost 6 bases, leaving 8 bases of the junction unmatched. CDR3 sequence: CASRLQGFGYGYTF. The DNA of the CDR3 is TGTGCCAGCAGGCTACAGGGGTTCGGCTATGGCTACACCTTC.

The V and J genes are TRBV6-5 and TRBJ1-1; no firm D call. CDR3 length: 13 amino acids. The V gene's germline CDR1 is MNHEY and CDR2 SVGAGI. The V gene lost 7 bases and the J gene lost 0 bases, with 9 bases spanning the gap. The CDR3 coding sequence is TGTGCCAGCACTCCTCAGATGAACACTGAAGCTTTCTTT. It translates to CASTPQMNTEAFF.

J is TRBJ2-5 and V is TRBV28; 8 positions match TRBD2. The CDR3 totals 15 residues. J lost 2 bases, V lost 11 bases, and 13 bases had no gene match. Germline assignment: CDR1 MDHEN and CDR2 SYDVKM. Here the CDR3 DNA reads TGTGCCGCCTCCCGGGGGGGCGGGGGACAAGAGACCCAGTACTTC. Translated: CAASRGGGGQETQYF.

The chain employs TRBV10-3 and TRBJ1-1; the D gene is possibly TRBD1 (5 bases). Trimming pared 5 bases from V and 1 base from J, leaving 8 bases between. Germline CDR1 ENHRY, CDR2 SYGVKD. The CDR3 is 13 amino acids. The CDR3 nucleotides read TGTGCCATCAGTTCGACAGAGAACACTGAAGCTTTCTTT. Its translation is CAISSTENTEAFF.